Given below is one TCR beta chain in context. No antigen is known for it. The data are from a study of cytomegalovirus exposure and HLA in healthy donors. Points from the study as a whole: The study found most TCR sequences rare, yet found some public TCRs in many donors. Cytomegalovirus status was reportedly diagnosed by the classifier with high specificity and sensitivity.

It was with 60 Vbeta and 13 Jbeta primers that the PCR ran. The protocol was immunoSEQ multiplex PCR, while the TCRdb copy is restricted to in-frame clones and leaves out a portion. The sample includes 150,000 to 200,000 clones, 82% of them seen just once. Trimming removed 3 bases at V and 1 base at J, with 9 bases between. The CDR3 length is 13 residues. Per the germline V gene, CDR1 is GTSNPN and CDR2 is SVGIG (reference sequence). Despite likely unrecorded immune exposures, the donors were nominally healthy at the time of sampling. The sequence was obtained from a girl aged 2 to 10 in good health and CMV-seropositive. Sample: PBMCs. The chain joins TRBV30 to TRBJ1-1, with a possible D match to TRBD1 (5 bases). CDR3 coding DNA: TGTGCCTGGAGGGCAGGGTGGAACACTGAAGCTTTCTTT. It is translated as CAWRAGWNTEAFF.